This T cell receptor beta chain was identified in a study of cytomegalovirus exposure and HLA in healthy donors. PCR involved 60 Vbeta and 13 Jbeta primers. Generated by immunoSEQ multiplex PCR, the TCRdb table keeps only in-frame clones and is missing some. This sample has approximately 170,000 clones; around 86% occur once, and the top ten carry about 3.8%. Source material: PBMCs. The receptor's source is a man aged 45-60 years in good health and CMV-seropositive.

The CDR3 sequence is CASSQGQNYGYTF. As DNA, the CDR3 is TGTGCCAGCAGCCAAGGACAGAACTATGGCTACACCTTC. The V gene is TRBV7-9, the J gene TRBJ1-2; maybe TRBD1 (6 bases). The CDR3 totals 13 residues. Germline CDR1 and CDR2: SEHNR and FQNEAQ (reference sequence). V shed 5 bases and J shed 2 bases, with 9 bases lying between them. Full variable domain (missing parts from reference TRBV7-9 and TRBJ1-2): DTGVSQNPRHKITKRGQNVTFRCDPISEHNRLYWYRQTLGQGPEFLTYFQNEAQLEKSRLLSDRFSAERPKGSFSTLEIQRTEQGDSAMYLCASSQGQNYGYTFGSGTRLTVV.